This is a list of T cell receptor beta chains from one sample in a study of cytomegalovirus exposure and HLA in healthy donors. Clones were read by immunoSEQ multiplex PCR, and TCRdb kept only the in-frame ones, dropping some. The profile covers tens of thousands of clones, with about 80% appearing a single time and about 6% taken by the ten largest. What was sequenced was PBMCs. These receptors came from a man over 45 in good health and CMV-seronegative. Both conserved end residues are part of each CDR3. Each record gives: CDR3 DNA, CDR3 protein, clone size, D gene, J gene, V gene. D genes are given only for firm matches. Expanded clones are given a class, and other clones once, few, many or no size at all.

DNA: TGTGCCAGCAGCCCCCGGGCAGGGGGGTGGACTGAAGCTTTCTTT
CDR3: CASSPRAGGWTEAFF
size: few
D: TRBD1
J: TRBJ1-1
V: TRBV9

DNA: TGTGCCAGCAGCTTTACGGGACACGGGCAAGAGACCCAGTACTTC
CDR3: CASSFTGHGQETQYF
size: few
D: .
J: TRBJ2-5
V: TRBV5-4

DNA: TGTGCCAGCAGCTTAGGCCCCGCACTAGCGAACACCGGGGAGCTGTTTTTT
CDR3: CASSLGPALANTGELFF
size: .
D: .
J: TRBJ2-2
V: TRBV7-2

DNA: TGTGCCAGCAGTGGACTAGCGGGAGTCTCCTACGAGCAGTACTTC
CDR3: CASSGLAGVSYEQYF
size: few
D: TRBD2
J: TRBJ2-7
V: TRBV2

DNA: TGTGCCAGCAGTTTATCGGGACAGCTTTTGTTAGCTAACTATGGCTACACCTTC
CDR3: CASSLSGQLLLANYGYTF
size: .
D: TRBD1
J: TRBJ1-2
V: TRBV27

DNA: TGCAGTGCCCTTCGGGGGGATGGCTACACCTTC
CDR3: CSALRGDGYTF
size: .
D: .
J: TRBJ1-2
V: TRBV20-1

DNA: TGTGCCTGGCGCTCTACAGGGTCGGGTCAGCCCCAGCATTTT
CDR3: CAWRSTGSGQPQHF
size: once
D: .
J: TRBJ1-5
V: TRBV30

DNA: TGTGCCAGCAGTCCCGACTTGAACACTGAAGCTTTCTTT
CDR3: CASSPDLNTEAFF
size: .
D: .
J: TRBJ1-1
V: TRBV28

DNA: TGCGCCAGCAGCCAGGACCTAGCGGGAGCAGGGCGGGGGGAGCTGTTTTTT
CDR3: CASSQDLAGAGRGELFF
size: .
D: TRBD2
J: TRBJ2-2
V: TRBV4-3

DNA: TGTGCCAGCAGACAGGGGTATGAGGAAAAACTGTTTTTT
CDR3: CASRQGYEEKLFF
size: .
D: TRBD1
J: TRBJ1-4
V: TRBV7-2

DNA: TGTGCCAGCATTGTTAGCGGGGGGGCCTGGGATACGCAGTATTTT
CDR3: CASIVSGGAWDTQYF
size: few
D: TRBD2
J: TRBJ2-3
V: TRBV2

DNA: TGTGCCAGCAGCTTAGTCTCGACAGGGATGAATGAAAAACTGTTTTTT
CDR3: CASSLVSTGMNEKLFF
size: .
D: TRBD1
J: TRBJ1-4
V: TRBV7-8

DNA: TGCAGTGCTATCAAACAGGGAAGTGCTTTCTTT
CDR3: CSAIKQGSAFF
size: .
D: .
J: TRBJ1-1
V: TRBV20-1